This TCR beta chain is drawn from a study of radiotherapy plus CTLA-4 blockade in lung cancer. Overall study: Objective responses occurred in about a sixth of patients; around 28% had disease control. Whole-study results and caveats: The best prediction of response reportedly came from early blood T cell clone dynamics, with interferon-beta. Expansion in blood of tumor-derived TCR clones was seen after radiotherapy plus ipilimumab.

Alongside CTLA-4 blockade with ipilimumab, patients with chemo-refractory metastatic non-small-cell lung cancer received focal radiation. CDR3 length equals 15 residues. Trimming stripped 5 bases from V and 1 base from J, with 12 bases between. Germline CDR1 MDHEN, CDR2 SYDVKM. This clone appeared a single time. Its specificity is unknown. Repertoires were generated with immunoSEQ multiplex PCR, while TCRdb's copy carries only in-frame clones and drops some. The top ten clones hold 40% of a sample with roughly 70,000 clones, around 87% of them seen once. V usage is TRBV28 and J usage is TRBJ2-4; possible D gene TRBD2, 5 bases. The sample consisted of peripheral blood, taken from a patient treated with radiotherapy plus ipilimumab. This clonotype was obtained from a human donor with non-small cell lung cancer that progressed on radiotherapy plus ipilimumab. The CDR3 coding sequence is TGTGCCAGCAGTGCGGGTTTGTGGGCCAAAAACATTCAGTACTTC. This translates into CASSAGLWAKNIQYF.